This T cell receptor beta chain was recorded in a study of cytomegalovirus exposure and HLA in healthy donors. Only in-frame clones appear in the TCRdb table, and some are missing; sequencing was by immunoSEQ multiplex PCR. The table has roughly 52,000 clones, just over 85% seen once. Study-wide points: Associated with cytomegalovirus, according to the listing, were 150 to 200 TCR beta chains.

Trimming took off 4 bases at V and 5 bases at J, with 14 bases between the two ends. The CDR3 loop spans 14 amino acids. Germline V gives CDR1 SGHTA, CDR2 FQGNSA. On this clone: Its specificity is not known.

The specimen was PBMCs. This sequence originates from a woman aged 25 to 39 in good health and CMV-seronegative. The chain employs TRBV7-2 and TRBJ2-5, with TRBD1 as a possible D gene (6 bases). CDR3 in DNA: TGTGCCAGCAGCTGGGCAGGGGCGGTCGAGACCCAGTACTTC. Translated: CASSWAGAVETQYF.